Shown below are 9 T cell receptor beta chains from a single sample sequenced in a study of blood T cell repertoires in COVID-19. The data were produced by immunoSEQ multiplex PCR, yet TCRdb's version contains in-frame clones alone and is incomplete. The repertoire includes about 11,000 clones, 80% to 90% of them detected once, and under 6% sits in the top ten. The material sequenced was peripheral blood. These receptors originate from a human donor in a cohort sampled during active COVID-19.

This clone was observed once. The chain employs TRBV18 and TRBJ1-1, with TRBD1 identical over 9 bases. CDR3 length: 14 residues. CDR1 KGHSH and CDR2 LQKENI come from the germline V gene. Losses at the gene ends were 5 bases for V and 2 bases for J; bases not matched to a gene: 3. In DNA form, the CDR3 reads TGTGCCAGCTCATGGGGACAGGGCAACACTGAAGCTTTCTTT. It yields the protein CASSWGQGNTEAFF. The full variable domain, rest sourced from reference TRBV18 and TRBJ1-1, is NAGVMQNPRHLVRRRGQEARLRCSPMKGHSHVYWYRQLPEEGLKFMVYLQKENIIDESGMPKERFSAEFPKEGPSILRIQQVVRGDSAAYFCASSWGQGNTEAFFGQGTRLTVV.

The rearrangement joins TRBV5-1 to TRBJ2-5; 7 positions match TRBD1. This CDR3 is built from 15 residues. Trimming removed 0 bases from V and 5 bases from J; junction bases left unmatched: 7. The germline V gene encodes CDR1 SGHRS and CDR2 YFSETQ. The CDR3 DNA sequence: TGCGCCAGCAGCTTGGGGCAGGGGGAATTGGAGACCCAGTACTTC. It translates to CASSLGQGELETQYF.

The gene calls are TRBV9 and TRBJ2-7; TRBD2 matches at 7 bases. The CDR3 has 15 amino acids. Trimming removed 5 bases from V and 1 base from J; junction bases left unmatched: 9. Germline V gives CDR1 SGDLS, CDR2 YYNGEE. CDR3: CASSPGTTVSYEQYF. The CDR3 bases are TGTGCCAGCAGTCCCGGGACTACCGTTTCCTACGAGCAGTACTTC. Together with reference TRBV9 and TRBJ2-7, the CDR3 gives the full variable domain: DSGVTQTPKHLITATGQRVTLRCSPRSGDLSVYWYQQSLDQGLQFLIQYYNGEERAKGNILERFSAQQFPDLHSELNLSSLELGDSALYFCASSPGTTVSYEQYFGPGTRLTVT.

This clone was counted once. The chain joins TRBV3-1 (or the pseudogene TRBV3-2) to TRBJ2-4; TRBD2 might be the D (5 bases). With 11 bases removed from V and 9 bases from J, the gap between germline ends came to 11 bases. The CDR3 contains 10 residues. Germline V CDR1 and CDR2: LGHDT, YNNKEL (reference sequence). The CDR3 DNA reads TGTGCCCCTTCTCGGGGCATTCAGTACTTC. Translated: CAPSRGIQYF.

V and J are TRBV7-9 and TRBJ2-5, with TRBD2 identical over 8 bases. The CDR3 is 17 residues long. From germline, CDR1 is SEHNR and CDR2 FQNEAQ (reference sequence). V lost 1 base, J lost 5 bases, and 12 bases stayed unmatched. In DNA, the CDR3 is TGTGCCAGCAGCTTAGGTCGGTCAGCGGGAGATCGGGAGACCCAGTACTTC. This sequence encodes CASSLGRSAGDRETQYF.

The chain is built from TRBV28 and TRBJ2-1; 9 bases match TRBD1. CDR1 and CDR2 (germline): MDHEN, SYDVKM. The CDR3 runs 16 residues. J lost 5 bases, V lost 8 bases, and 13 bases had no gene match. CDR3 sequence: CASPPNRDRAHNEQFF. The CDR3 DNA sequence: TGTGCCAGCCCACCGAACCGGGACAGGGCTCACAATGAGCAGTTCTTC. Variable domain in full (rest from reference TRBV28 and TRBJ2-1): DVKVTQSSRYLVKRTGEKVFLECVQDMDHENMFWYRQDPGLGLRLIYFSYDVKMKEKGDIPEGYSVSREKKERFSLILESASTNQTSMYLCASPPNRDRAHNEQFFGPGTRLTVL.

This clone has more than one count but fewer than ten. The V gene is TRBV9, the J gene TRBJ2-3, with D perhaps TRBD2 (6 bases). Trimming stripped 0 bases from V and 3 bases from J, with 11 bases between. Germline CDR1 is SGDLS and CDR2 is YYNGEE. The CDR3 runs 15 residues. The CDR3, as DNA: TGTGCCAGCAGCGTAGAGGACGGGAGTACAGATACGCAGTATTTT. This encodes CASSVEDGSTDTQYF.

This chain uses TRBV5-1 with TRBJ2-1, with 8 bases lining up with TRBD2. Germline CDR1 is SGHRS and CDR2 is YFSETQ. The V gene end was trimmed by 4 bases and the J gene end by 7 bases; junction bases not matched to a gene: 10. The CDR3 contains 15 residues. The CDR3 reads CASSQAGTRENEQFF. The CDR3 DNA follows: TGCGCCAGCAGCCAGGCCGGGACTAGAGAAAATGAGCAGTTCTTC.

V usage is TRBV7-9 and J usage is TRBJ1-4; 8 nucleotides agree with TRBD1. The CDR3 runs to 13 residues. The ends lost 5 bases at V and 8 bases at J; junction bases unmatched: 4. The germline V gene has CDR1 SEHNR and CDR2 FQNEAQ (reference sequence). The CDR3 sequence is CASSLTGDEKLFF. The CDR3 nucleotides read TGTGCCAGCAGCCTGACAGGGGACGAAAAACTGTTTTTT.